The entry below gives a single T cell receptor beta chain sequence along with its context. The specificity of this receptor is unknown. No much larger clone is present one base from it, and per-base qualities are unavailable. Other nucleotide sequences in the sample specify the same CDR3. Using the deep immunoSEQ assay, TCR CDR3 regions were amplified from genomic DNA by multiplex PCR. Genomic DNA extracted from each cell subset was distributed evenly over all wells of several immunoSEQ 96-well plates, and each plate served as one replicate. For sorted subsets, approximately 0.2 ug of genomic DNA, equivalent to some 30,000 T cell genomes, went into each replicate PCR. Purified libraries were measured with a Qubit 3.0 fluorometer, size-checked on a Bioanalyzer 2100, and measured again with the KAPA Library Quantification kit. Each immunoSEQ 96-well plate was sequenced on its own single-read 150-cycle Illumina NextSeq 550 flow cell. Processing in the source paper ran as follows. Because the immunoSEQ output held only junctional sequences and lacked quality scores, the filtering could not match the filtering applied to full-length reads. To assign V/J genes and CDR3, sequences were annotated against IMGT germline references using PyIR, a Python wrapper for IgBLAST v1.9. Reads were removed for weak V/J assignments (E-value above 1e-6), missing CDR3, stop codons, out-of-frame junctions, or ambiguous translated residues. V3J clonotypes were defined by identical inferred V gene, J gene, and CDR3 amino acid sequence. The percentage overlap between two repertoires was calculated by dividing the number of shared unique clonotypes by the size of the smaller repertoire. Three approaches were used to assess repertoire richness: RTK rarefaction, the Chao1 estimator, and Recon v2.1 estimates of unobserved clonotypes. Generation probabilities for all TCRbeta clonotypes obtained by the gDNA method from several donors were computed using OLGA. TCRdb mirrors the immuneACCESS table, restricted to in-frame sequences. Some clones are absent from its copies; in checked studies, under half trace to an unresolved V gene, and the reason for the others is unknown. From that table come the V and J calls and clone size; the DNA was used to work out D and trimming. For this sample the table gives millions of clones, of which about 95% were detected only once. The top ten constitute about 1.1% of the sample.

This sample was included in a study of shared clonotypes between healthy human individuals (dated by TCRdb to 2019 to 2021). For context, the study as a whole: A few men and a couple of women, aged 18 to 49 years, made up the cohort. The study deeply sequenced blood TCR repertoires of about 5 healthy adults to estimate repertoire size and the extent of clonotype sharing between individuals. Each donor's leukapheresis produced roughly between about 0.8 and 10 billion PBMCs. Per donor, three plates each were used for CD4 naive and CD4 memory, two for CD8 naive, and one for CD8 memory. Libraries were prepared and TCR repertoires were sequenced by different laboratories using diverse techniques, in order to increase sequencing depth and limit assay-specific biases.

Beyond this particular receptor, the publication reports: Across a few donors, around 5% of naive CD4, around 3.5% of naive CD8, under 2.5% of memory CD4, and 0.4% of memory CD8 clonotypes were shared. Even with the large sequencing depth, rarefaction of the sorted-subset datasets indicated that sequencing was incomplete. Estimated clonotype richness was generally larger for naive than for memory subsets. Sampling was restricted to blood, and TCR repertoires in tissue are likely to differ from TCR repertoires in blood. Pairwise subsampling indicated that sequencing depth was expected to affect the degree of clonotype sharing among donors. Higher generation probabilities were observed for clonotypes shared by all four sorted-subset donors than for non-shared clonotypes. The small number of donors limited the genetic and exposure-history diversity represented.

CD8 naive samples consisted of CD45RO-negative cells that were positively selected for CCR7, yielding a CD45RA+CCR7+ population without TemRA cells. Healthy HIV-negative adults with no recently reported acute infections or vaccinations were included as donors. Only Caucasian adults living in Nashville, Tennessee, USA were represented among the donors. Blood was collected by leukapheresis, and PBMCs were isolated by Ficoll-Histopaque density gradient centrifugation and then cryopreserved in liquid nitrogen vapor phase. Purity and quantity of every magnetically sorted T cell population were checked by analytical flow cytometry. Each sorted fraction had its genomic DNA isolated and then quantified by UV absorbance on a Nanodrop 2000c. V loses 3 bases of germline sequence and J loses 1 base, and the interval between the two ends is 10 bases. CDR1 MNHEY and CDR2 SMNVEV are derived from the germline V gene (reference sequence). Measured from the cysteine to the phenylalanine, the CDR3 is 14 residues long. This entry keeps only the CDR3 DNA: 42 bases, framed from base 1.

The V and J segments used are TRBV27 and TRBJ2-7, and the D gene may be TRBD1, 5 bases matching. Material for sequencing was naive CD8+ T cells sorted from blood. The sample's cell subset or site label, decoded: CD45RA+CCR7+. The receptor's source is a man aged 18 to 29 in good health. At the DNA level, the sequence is TGTGCCAGCAGTTTGCAGGGCTCGTCCTACGAGCAGTACTTC. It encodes CASSLQGSSYEQYF.